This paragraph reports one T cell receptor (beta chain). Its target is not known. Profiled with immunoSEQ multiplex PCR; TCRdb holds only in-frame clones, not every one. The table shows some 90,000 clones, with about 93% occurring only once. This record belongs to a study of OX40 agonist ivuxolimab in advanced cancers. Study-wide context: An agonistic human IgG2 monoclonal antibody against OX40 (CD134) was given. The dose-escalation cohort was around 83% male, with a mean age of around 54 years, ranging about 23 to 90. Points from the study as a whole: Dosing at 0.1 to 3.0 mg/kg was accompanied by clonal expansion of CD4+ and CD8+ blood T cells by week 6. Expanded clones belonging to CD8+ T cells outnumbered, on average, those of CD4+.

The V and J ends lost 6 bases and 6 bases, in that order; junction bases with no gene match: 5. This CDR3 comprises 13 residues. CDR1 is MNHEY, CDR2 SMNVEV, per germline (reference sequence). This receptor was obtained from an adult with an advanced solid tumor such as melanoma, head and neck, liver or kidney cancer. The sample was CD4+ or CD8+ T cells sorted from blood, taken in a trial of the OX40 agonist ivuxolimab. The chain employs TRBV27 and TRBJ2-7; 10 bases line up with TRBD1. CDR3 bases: TGTGCCAGCAGGCGGGACAGGGGAGCCGAGCAGTACTTC. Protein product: CASRRDRGAEQYF.